The T cell receptor beta chain under discussion was sequenced for a study of shared clonotypes between healthy human individuals. Libraries were prepared by immunoSEQ multiplex PCR; TCRdb keeps only in-frame clonotypes and omits some of them. The sample includes about 380,000 clones, approximately 97% of them seen just once. The germline V gene has CDR1 SGHRS and CDR2 YFSETQ. V lost 1 base to trimming and J lost 7 bases; unmatched junction nucleotides: 8. This CDR3 has 17 residues. This clone was detected only once. The chain recombines TRBV5-1 with TRBJ2-1; TRBD2 matches at 13 bases. The source is a man aged 25-45 years in good health. The sequencing input was memory CD8+ T cells sorted from blood. As for subset: CD45RO+ cells pooled with CCR7-negative TemRA cells. This CDR3 reads CASSLLPRTSGSNEQFF. In DNA, the CDR3 is TGCGCCAGCAGCTTGTTGCCAAGGACTAGCGGGAGTAATGAGCAGTTCTTC.